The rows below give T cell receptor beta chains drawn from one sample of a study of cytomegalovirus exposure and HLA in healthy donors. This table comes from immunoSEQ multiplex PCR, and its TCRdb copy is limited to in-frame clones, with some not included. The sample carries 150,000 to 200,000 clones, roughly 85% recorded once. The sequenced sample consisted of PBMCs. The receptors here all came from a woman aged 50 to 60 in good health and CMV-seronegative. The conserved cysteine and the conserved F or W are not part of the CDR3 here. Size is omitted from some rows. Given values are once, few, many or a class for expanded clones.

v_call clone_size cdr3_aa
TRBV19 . ASSPDRGDTQY
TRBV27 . ASSPGTGDYEQY
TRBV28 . ASRPGQGGHGYT
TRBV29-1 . SVEVATVGTGGREAF
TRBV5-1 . ASSYKETQY
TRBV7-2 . ASSLTSGNRDTQY
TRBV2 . ASLPGTPRYNEQF
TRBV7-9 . ATPRLAGDIEQF
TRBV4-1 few ASSQIAGDTGELF
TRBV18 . ASSPVDTSNTEAF
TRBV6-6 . ASSYSRGTEAF
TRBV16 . ASSQFSGIGGNTIY
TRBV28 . ASSLAGVRTQY
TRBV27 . ASSPGGQFEEQY
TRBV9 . ASSLSGGSSYNEQF
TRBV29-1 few SGLTQPAGNYGYT
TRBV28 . ASSPGGTRAYEQY
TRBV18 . ASSPMGNQEETQY
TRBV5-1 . ASSLGTSGHYEQY
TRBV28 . ASSLSHLNTEAF
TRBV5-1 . ASTRGGDGSYEQY
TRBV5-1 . ASSLASSEQY
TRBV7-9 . ASSLVQGRTQY
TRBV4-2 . ASSQVLREGGEQF
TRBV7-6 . ASSLDGGGSSPLH
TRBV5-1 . ASIPLAGAPVSYNEQF
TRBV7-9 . ASSRTSGIFYEQY
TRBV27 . ASSFFGQGASYEQY
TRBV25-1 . ASNSPGGNTIY
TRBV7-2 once ASSFQRERSQY
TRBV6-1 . ASSESALAGVDNEQF
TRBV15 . ATSRDPGGGGTQY
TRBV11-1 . ASSQRTSAYNEQF
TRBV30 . AWSVSGNQPQH
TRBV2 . ASSEASGTNTGELF
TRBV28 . ASSFLASGNEQF
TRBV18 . ASSKDRANYGYT